The rows below give T cell receptor beta chains drawn from one sample of a study of T-cell reconstitution after alpha-beta-depleted transplantation in children. TCRdb reprocessed the PCR reads with MiXCR, giving one entry per CDR3 protein. Of about a million distinct CDR3 sequences listed, around 30% were seen once; the top ten hold roughly 27%. The material sequenced was PBMCs, mostly from graft donor cells, taken 360 days after TCRalphabeta/CD19-depleted stem cell transplant. Every receptor here comes from a boy under two years old who had a stem cell transplant for SCID, so the T cells may come from the graft donor. Each CDR3 is given with its conserved first and last residue. The order of the fields is J gene, clone size, V gene, D gene, CDR3 DNA, CDR3 protein. D genes are given only for firm matches. Only some rows state a clone size, as once, few, many or a class for expanded clones.

j_call: TRBJ1-1; clone_size: many; v_call: TRBV4-2; d_call: .; cdr3_nt: TGTGCCAGCAGCCAAGAAGACAGTAACACTGAAGCTTTCTTT; cdr3_aa: CASSQEDSNTEAFF
j_call: TRBJ2-2; clone_size: many; v_call: TRBV27; d_call: .; cdr3_nt: TGTGCCAGCGGGATCAATAGGACCCTGGCCACCGGGGAGCTGTTTTTT; cdr3_aa: CASGINRTLATGELFF
j_call: TRBJ2-3; clone_size: .; v_call: TRBV12-3/TRBV12-4; d_call: .; cdr3_nt: TGTGCCAGCAGTTTCCAGCCTGAGGGCACAGATACGCAGTATTTT; cdr3_aa: CASSFQPEGTDTQYF
j_call: TRBJ2-7; clone_size: .; v_call: TRBV29-1; d_call: TRBD1; cdr3_nt: TGCAGCGTTGAGGATGACAGGGGGCGCGACGAGCAGTACTTC; cdr3_aa: CSVEDDRGRDEQYF
j_call: TRBJ2-6; clone_size: .; v_call: TRBV6-2/TRBV6-3; d_call: .; cdr3_nt: TGTGCCACCCGACCTTTAACTGGGGCCAACGTCCTGACTTTC; cdr3_aa: CATRPLTGANVLTF
j_call: TRBJ2-7; clone_size: few; v_call: TRBV20-1; d_call: .; cdr3_nt: TGCAGTTTCAGACTAGGGCCCTACGAGCAGTACTTC; cdr3_aa: CSFRLGPYEQYF
j_call: TRBJ1-5; clone_size: few; v_call: TRBV20-1; d_call: .; cdr3_nt: TGCAGTGCTAGCTCCCGACAGGTTAGTCAGCCCCAGCATTTT; cdr3_aa: CSASSRQVSQPQHF
j_call: TRBJ1-2; clone_size: .; v_call: TRBV2; d_call: .; cdr3_nt: TGTGCCAGCAACCGTCCACAGGAGAACTATGGCTACACCTTC; cdr3_aa: CASNRPQENYGYTF
j_call: TRBJ2-1; clone_size: .; v_call: TRBV2; d_call: .; cdr3_nt: TGTGCCAGCAGTGGCGCCGGGGGAAGGTCCTACAATGAGCAGTTCTTC; cdr3_aa: CASSGAGGRSYNEQFF
j_call: TRBJ2-3; clone_size: few; v_call: TRBV11-2; d_call: .; cdr3_nt: TGTGCCAGCAGCTCCCGGACAGCCACAGATACGCAGTATTTT; cdr3_aa: CASSSRTATDTQYF
j_call: TRBJ2-6; clone_size: .; v_call: TRBV12-3/TRBV12-4; d_call: .; cdr3_nt: TGTGCCAGCAGTTTCCTCCTTAATACAGGGCCCCTCCACTCTGGGGCCAACGTCCTGACTTTC; cdr3_aa: CASSFLLNTGPLHSGANVLTF
j_call: TRBJ2-3; clone_size: few; v_call: TRBV18; d_call: .; cdr3_nt: TGTGCCAGCTCACCAGACTGGCAGCGACGCACAGATACGCAGTATTTT; cdr3_aa: CASSPDWQRRTDTQYF
j_call: TRBJ2-7; clone_size: .; v_call: TRBV29-1; d_call: TRBD1; cdr3_nt: TGCAGCGCCCCGGACAGGGTATACGAGCAGTACTTC; cdr3_aa: CSAPDRVYEQYF
j_call: TRBJ1-5; clone_size: .; v_call: TRBV6-2/TRBV6-3; d_call: .; cdr3_nt: TGTGCCAGCAGTTACAGGGATGGGCCCCGGCGGCCCCAGCATTTT; cdr3_aa: CASSYRDGPRRPQHF
j_call: TRBJ1-1; clone_size: many; v_call: TRBV10-1; d_call: .; cdr3_nt: TGCGCCAGCAGTACGGGACATCTTATGAACACTGAAGCTTTCTTT; cdr3_aa: CASSTGHLMNTEAFF
j_call: TRBJ2-2; clone_size: .; v_call: TRBV12-3/TRBV12-4; d_call: .; cdr3_nt: TGTGCCAGCAGTCGAAAAACCGGGTCCGGCGGGGAGCTGTTTTTT; cdr3_aa: CASSRKTGSGGELFF
j_call: TRBJ2-7; clone_size: .; v_call: TRBV4-1; d_call: TRBD1; cdr3_nt: TGCGCCAGCAGCCTATACCCGGGACAGGGATTCTACGAGCAGTACTTC; cdr3_aa: CASSLYPGQGFYEQYF
j_call: TRBJ2-2; clone_size: few; v_call: TRBV25-1; d_call: TRBD1; cdr3_nt: TGTGCCAGCAGTGTTCCGGGACAGGGGGCCGGGGAGCTGTTTTTT; cdr3_aa: CASSVPGQGAGELFF
j_call: TRBJ1-4; clone_size: few; v_call: TRBV27; d_call: TRBD1; cdr3_nt: TGTGCCAGCAGCACCCGAGTGCGGGACAGGGGAGTTGAGCTGTTTTTT; cdr3_aa: CASSTRVRDRGVELFF
j_call: TRBJ1-2; clone_size: .; v_call: TRBV6-5; d_call: .; cdr3_nt: TGTGCCAGCAAAGGGGCGCATGGCTACACCTTC; cdr3_aa: CASKGAHGYTF
j_call: TRBJ2-5; clone_size: few; v_call: TRBV7-2; d_call: .; cdr3_nt: TGTGCCAGCAGCGCGGGACAGAGAGAGACCCAGTACTTC; cdr3_aa: CASSAGQRETQYF
j_call: TRBJ2-2; clone_size: few; v_call: TRBV4-1; d_call: TRBD2; cdr3_nt: TGCGCCAGCAGCCAATCAAGACTAGCCTTGAACACCGGGGAGCTGTTTTTT; cdr3_aa: CASSQSRLALNTGELFF
j_call: TRBJ2-7; clone_size: .; v_call: TRBV25-1; d_call: .; cdr3_nt: TGTGCCAGCAGGGAAGACTCCTACGAGCAGTACTTC; cdr3_aa: CASREDSYEQYF
j_call: TRBJ2-1; clone_size: .; v_call: TRBV7-8; d_call: .; cdr3_nt: TGTGCCAGCAGCTTCCGGACTCGAGACAATGAGCAGTTCTTC; cdr3_aa: CASSFRTRDNEQFF
j_call: TRBJ2-7; clone_size: many; v_call: TRBV3-1; d_call: .; cdr3_nt: TGTGCCAGCAGCCAGGACTGGGCTTACGAGCAGTACTTC; cdr3_aa: CASSQDWAYEQYF
j_call: TRBJ2-2; clone_size: few; v_call: TRBV24-1; d_call: .; cdr3_nt: TGTGCCACCAGTGATTTTAGGGCCAGGGGGGTCGCCGGGGAGCTGTTTTTT; cdr3_aa: CATSDFRARGVAGELFF
j_call: TRBJ2-2; clone_size: .; v_call: TRBV6-1; d_call: .; cdr3_nt: TGTGCCAGCAGCCGCCCCCCGGACCTAAACACCGGGGAGCTGTTTTTT; cdr3_aa: CASSRPPDLNTGELFF
j_call: TRBJ2-7; clone_size: few; v_call: TRBV29-1; d_call: TRBD1; cdr3_nt: TGCAGCGCTTCCCGGGACAGCGTGGGTGAGCAGTACTTC; cdr3_aa: CSASRDSVGEQYF
j_call: TRBJ2-5; clone_size: .; v_call: TRBV18; d_call: .; cdr3_nt: TGTGCCAGCTCACCACACAACCAAGAGACCCAGTACTTC; cdr3_aa: CASSPHNQETQYF
j_call: TRBJ2-7; clone_size: once; v_call: TRBV29-1; d_call: TRBD1; cdr3_nt: TGCAGCGTGAGGACAGGGCGCGAGCAGTACTTC; cdr3_aa: CSVRTGREQYF
j_call: TRBJ2-1; clone_size: .; v_call: TRBV5-1; d_call: .; cdr3_nt: TGCGCCAGCAGCTTGAGATGGGGGGACTCTATCCTACTTCCGATTTACAATGAGCAGTTCTTC; cdr3_aa: CASSLRWGDSILLPIYNEQFF
j_call: TRBJ2-1; clone_size: few; v_call: TRBV7-9; d_call: TRBD2; cdr3_nt: TGTGCCAGCAGCGGCACAACTAGCGAGTCCTACAATGAGCAGTTCTTC; cdr3_aa: CASSGTTSESYNEQFF
j_call: TRBJ2-1; clone_size: many; v_call: TRBV27; d_call: TRBD1; cdr3_nt: TGTGCCAGCAGTCTCCCAACAGGGGGCGCAAGGAATGAGCAGTTCTTC; cdr3_aa: CASSLPTGGARNEQFF
j_call: TRBJ1-1; clone_size: few; v_call: TRBV11-2; d_call: .; cdr3_nt: TGTGCCAGCAGCCTACGGAGGACTGAAGCTTTCTTT; cdr3_aa: CASSLRRTEAFF
j_call: TRBJ2-3; clone_size: few; v_call: TRBV5-1; d_call: .; cdr3_nt: TGCGCCAGCAGCTTGGGGGCAGTGGATACGCAGTATTTT; cdr3_aa: CASSLGAVDTQYF
j_call: TRBJ1-2; clone_size: few; v_call: TRBV25-1; d_call: .; cdr3_nt: TGTGCCAGCAGTGTCAAGGACTTGCCGGGATATGGCTACACCTTC; cdr3_aa: CASSVKDLPGYGYTF
j_call: TRBJ2-7; clone_size: once; v_call: TRBV7-9; d_call: TRBD1; cdr3_nt: TGTGCCAGCAGCTTGGGACAGGGACCAGGGGAGCAGTACTTC; cdr3_aa: CASSLGQGPGEQYF
j_call: TRBJ2-7; clone_size: few; v_call: TRBV4-1; d_call: .; cdr3_nt: TGCGCCAGCAGCCAAGCACAGGCGTCCGACGAGCAGTACTTC; cdr3_aa: CASSQAQASDEQYF
j_call: TRBJ2-7; clone_size: .; v_call: TRBV20-1; d_call: .; cdr3_nt: TGCAGTGCTAGAGGGACAGCCTCCTACGAGCAGTACTTC; cdr3_aa: CSARGTASYEQYF
j_call: TRBJ1-2; clone_size: few; v_call: TRBV13; d_call: .; cdr3_nt: TGTGCCAGCAGCCAACGGGGGGGAGACTATGGCTACACCTTC; cdr3_aa: CASSQRGGDYGYTF